This passage covers 29 T cell receptor beta chains from one sample sequenced in a study of T cell clusters in autoimmune cytopenias. TRB rearrangements were amplified by touch-down multiplex PCR with mixed TRB-A/B primers. For each CDR3 protein, TCRdb gives one entry from its re-call of the multiplex PCR reads, without DNA. The sample's table shows about 8,200 distinct CDR3 sequences. TRB amplification used around 0.25 ug of peripheral blood genomic DNA. The sequenced sample consisted of peripheral blood. These receptors were taken from a human donor with an autoimmune cytopenia or autoimmune hepatitis (not recorded which).

The rearrangement links TRBV10-3 to TRBJ2-1; there is no DNA to check the TCRdb D call of TRBD2. This CDR3 region has 13 residues. Germline V CDR1 and CDR2: ENHRY, SYGVKD. CDR3 amino acids: CAISEDPSGEQFF.

The chain has TRBV10-3 and TRBJ1-3. This CDR3 is 15 amino acids long. In germline, CDR1 is ENHRY, CDR2 SYGVKD. Here the CDR3 reads CASSYDGVNGNTIYF.

By frequency, this clonotype is medium-sized. The chain joins TRBV29-1 to TRBJ2-2; without DNA, the TCRdb call of TRBD1 cannot be checked. From germline, CDR1 is SQVTM and CDR2 ANQGSEA. CDR3 length equals 12 residues. CDR3 residues: CSVAKGAGELFF.

The V call is TRBV20-1, the J call TRBJ2-2; TCRdb's D call, TRBD1, is unchecked because there is no DNA. The CDR3 is 15 amino acids. Germline values: CDR1 DFQATT, CDR2 SNEGSKA (reference sequence). CDR3 in amino acids: CSAREVQGGTGELFF.

This clonotype counts as medium-sized (0.01 to 0.1%) by frequency. This chain joins TRBV29-1 and TRBJ2-5; checking the TCRdb D call of TRBD1 is not possible without DNA. Germline V gene lookup returns CDR1 SQVTM and CDR2 ANQGSEA. The CDR3 totals 11 residues. CDR3 in amino acids: CSVGQGGTQYF.

The rearrangement links TRBV7-9 to TRBJ1-2; TCRdb returns TRBD1, unconfirmable since there is no DNA. The CDR3 runs to 12 residues. The germline V gene has CDR1 SEHNR and CDR2 FQNEAQ (reference sequence). The chain's CDR3 is CASSPRTGDYTF. The variable domain in full, completed from reference TRBV7-9 and TRBJ1-2, reads DTGVSQNPRHKITKRGQNVTFRCDPISEHNRLYWYRQTLGQGPEFLTYFQNEAQLEKSRLLSDRFSAERPKGSFSTLEIQRTEQGDSAMYLCASSPRTGDYTFGSGTRLTVV.

This rearrangement joins TRBV5-6 to TRBJ2-1; TCRdb lists TRBD1, though no DNA is available to test this call. From germline, CDR1 is SGHDT and CDR2 YYEEEE. There are 19 residues in the CDR3. CDR3 loop: CASSSRSSDRVRAYNEQFF.

The chain couples TRBV30 to TRBJ2-7; TCRdb's assignment of TRBD1 cannot be checked, as there is no DNA. CDR1 and CDR2 (germline): GTSNPN, SVGIG (reference sequence). This CDR3 has 13 amino acids. The CDR3 spells CACREGTGYEQYF.

The chain combines TRBV6-5 with TRBJ1-1. There are 13 residues in the CDR3. The V gene's germline CDR1 is MNHEY and CDR2 SVGAGI. CDR3: CASSYNGSPEAFF.

This clonotype is identified as medium-sized (0.01 to 0.1%) from frequency. The chain recombines TRBV6-1 with TRBJ2-3; with no DNA, the TCRdb D assignment of TRBD2 cannot be verified. Per the germline V gene, CDR1 is MNHNS and CDR2 is SASEGT. There are 15 residues in the CDR3. This CDR3 reads CASSRTSAGADTQYF.

The chain is built from TRBV6-1 and TRBJ2-6; TCRdb lists TRBD1, though no DNA is available to test this call. Germline V lookup: CDR1 MNHNS, CDR2 SASEGT. The CDR3 is made up of 15 amino acids. The CDR3 spells CASRRQGNSLRVLTF.

This clonotype is medium-sized by frequency. The rearrangement links TRBV6-5 to TRBJ2-7; TCRdb's assignment of TRBD1 cannot be checked, as there is no DNA. Germline CDR1 is MNHEY and CDR2 is SVGAGI. The CDR3 contains 12 residues. CDR3 region: CASIGTQYEQYF.

This chain uses TRBV19 with TRBJ2-7; TCRdb gives TRBD1 as the D gene, but with no DNA this cannot be confirmed. Germline loops: CDR1 LNHDA, CDR2 SQIVND (reference sequence). This CDR3 region has 14 residues. The CDR3 loop reads CARGSYRGQYEQYF.

The J gene is TRBJ2-2, the V gene TRBV19; TCRdb reports TRBD2, a call that lacks DNA to check it against. The CDR3 contains 15 residues. From germline, CDR1 is LNHDA and CDR2 SQIVND (reference sequence). This CDR3 is CASKPPSGGHGELFF.

The V and J genes are TRBV12-3 or TRBV12-4 and TRBJ1-1; TCRdb indicates TRBD1, and absent DNA this call remains unverified. The CDR3 covers 14 residues. The CDR3 sequence: CASTLVPLNTEAFF.

This chain links TRBV7-6 with TRBJ2-3; TCRdb's D call, TRBD2, is unchecked because there is no DNA. The germline gives CDR1 SGHVS, CDR2 FNYEAQ. This CDR3 is 18 amino acids long. CDR3 region: CASSSGGLAAPGADTQYF.

The CDR3 is CASSILAAAYNEQFF. The rearrangement joins TRBV19 to TRBJ2-1; without DNA, the TCRdb call of TRBD2 cannot be checked. The CDR3 length is 15 residues. Germline CDR1 is LNHDA and CDR2 is SQIVND (reference sequence). The variable domain in full, completed from reference TRBV19 and TRBJ2-1, reads DGGITQSPKYLFRKEGQNVTLSCEQNLNHDAMYWYRQDPGQGLRLIYYSQIVNDFQKGDIAEGYSVSREKKESFPLTVTSAQKNPTAFYLCASSILAAAYNEQFFGPGTRLTVL.

According to its frequency, this clonotype is medium-sized. The chain is built from TRBV29-1 and TRBJ2-1; the TCRdb D gene call, TRBD1, has no DNA to confirm it. The CDR3 contains 13 residues. The germline V gene has CDR1 SQVTM and CDR2 ANQGSEA. The CDR3 spells CSVEEWTDNEQFF.

The V call is TRBV27, the J call TRBJ2-6. CDR3 size: 14 residues. Germline values: CDR1 MNHEY, CDR2 SMNVEV (reference sequence). CDR3 amino acids: CASSLSRGANVLTF.

V usage is TRBV19 and J usage is TRBJ2-1; TCRdb picks TRBD2, but there is no DNA to check that call. The CDR3 consists of 14 residues. Germline V gives CDR1 LNHDA, CDR2 SQIVND (reference sequence). CDR3 residues: CACRQAGGNNEQFF.

This chain uses TRBV30 with TRBJ1-2. This CDR3 has 11 amino acids. The V gene's germline CDR1 is GTSNPN and CDR2 SVGIG (reference sequence). The CDR3 loop is CAWSPAADYTF.

The chain's CDR3 is CASSLPGETRYF. The chain joins TRBV12-3 or TRBV12-4 to TRBJ2-5; TCRdb's D gene call, TRBD1, goes unchecked for lack of DNA. The CDR3 contains 12 residues.

The chain uses TRBV6-4 and TRBJ2-5; TCRdb selects TRBD2, and the lack of DNA leaves this call unchecked. Germline CDR1 MRHNA, CDR2 SNTAGT. The CDR3 is 13 amino acids. CDR3 protein: CASSDREGETQYF.

According to its frequency, this clonotype is medium-sized. Here the CDR3 reads CASSEGPGTASTDTQYF. The chain joins TRBV6-1 to TRBJ2-3; lacking DNA, the TRBD1 call made by TCRdb goes unchecked. This CDR3 is built from 17 residues. Germline CDR1 and CDR2: MNHNS and SASEGT.

J is TRBJ1-2 and V is TRBV20-1; the TRBD1 assignment by TCRdb is unverifiable without DNA. The V gene's germline CDR1 is DFQATT and CDR2 SNEGSKA (reference sequence). This CDR3 is 13 amino acids long. The CDR3 region is CSAGGQGGLGYTF.

The genes are TRBV14 and TRBJ1-1. This CDR3 region has 16 residues. The germline V gene has CDR1 SGHDN and CDR2 FVKESK. This CDR3 reads CASSQVRLTMNTEAFF.

This clonotype is identified as medium-sized from frequency. The CDR3 loop is CASSLDSGEAFF. The rearrangement joins TRBV12-3 or TRBV12-4 to TRBJ1-1. The CDR3 consists of 12 residues.

The chain couples TRBV19 to TRBJ2-7; the TRBD1 assignment by TCRdb is unverifiable without DNA. The CDR3 consists of 14 residues. Germline V gene sequence: CDR1 LNHDA, CDR2 SQIVND (reference sequence). Here the CDR3 reads CASSETGGQGEQYF.

V usage is TRBV5-6 and J usage is TRBJ1-6; lacking DNA, the TRBD1 call made by TCRdb goes unchecked. From germline, CDR1 is SGHDT and CDR2 YYEEEE. There are 13 residues in the CDR3. The chain's CDR3 is CASSSYRNSPLHF.